This T cell receptor (beta chain) emerged from a study of patients and donors after allogeneic stem cell transplantation. The CDR3 totals 13 residues. The V gene lost 4 bases and the J gene lost 1 base, with 8 bases spanning the gap. Germline CDR1 MDHEN, CDR2 SYDVKM. This clonotype appeared many times. TCRdb re-called the RT-PCR reads with MiXCR, one entry per CDR3 protein. The sample holds about 400,000 distinct CDR3 sequences, around 15% seen once. The J gene is TRBJ2-7, the V gene TRBV28; D call uncertain. This clonotype was obtained from a human donor who was either an allogeneic HSCT recipient or a stem cell or donor lymphocyte infusion donor (not recorded which). It is not recorded whose cells these are; they may come from a transplant donor. The sample was blood, either unsorted or a sorted T cell fraction (not recorded which). CDR3 in DNA: TGTGCCAGCAGTTCCTATCCGTCCTACGAGCAGTACTTC. Its translation is CASSSYPSYEQYF.